This is a list of T cell receptor beta chains from one sample in a study of PD-1 blockade in classical Hodgkin lymphoma. Only in-frame clones appear in the TCRdb table, and some are missing; sequencing was by immunoSEQ multiplex PCR. The table has about 90,000 clones, 85% to 90% seen once. The starting material was peripheral blood mononuclear cells (PBMCs), obtained before the second cycle of nivolumab. The receptors shown here come from a human donor with classical Hodgkin lymphoma. CDR3s include the opening cysteine and the closing phenylalanine or tryptophan. A D gene is named only where the DNA matches it firmly. Some rows have no size entry. The others give once, few or many, or a class for an expanded clone.

J gene: TRBJ2-7; D gene: NA; V gene: TRBV7-9; clone size: once; CDR3 protein: CASTGDVRSSYEQYF; CDR3 DNA: TGTGCCAGCACCGGGGACGTAAGGAGCTCCTACGAGCAGTACTTC
J gene: TRBJ2-1; D gene: NA; V gene: TRBV27; clone size: NA; CDR3 protein: CASSLRSGGGVYNEQFF; CDR3 DNA: TGTGCCAGCAGTTTACGGAGCGGAGGAGGGGTATACAATGAGCAGTTCTTC
J gene: TRBJ2-1; D gene: NA; V gene: TRBV10-3; clone size: NA; CDR3 protein: CAISSSYNEQFF; CDR3 DNA: TGTGCCATCAGTAGTTCCTACAATGAGCAGTTCTTC
J gene: TRBJ1-1; D gene: NA; V gene: TRBV7-9; clone size: few; CDR3 protein: CASSTPDGWNTEAFF; CDR3 DNA: TGTGCCAGCAGCACCCCGGACGGGTGGAACACTGAAGCTTTCTTT
J gene: TRBJ2-5; D gene: TRBD1; V gene: TRBV28; clone size: medium-sized; CDR3 protein: CASRIGQGRGETQYF; CDR3 DNA: TGTGCCAGCAGAATAGGACAGGGCAGAGGGGAGACCCAGTACTTC
J gene: TRBJ2-7; D gene: TRBD2; V gene: TRBV27; clone size: NA; CDR3 protein: CASSHLGTSGSGEQYF; CDR3 DNA: TGTGCCAGCAGTCACCTAGGGACTAGCGGGAGCGGCGAGCAGTACTTC
J gene: TRBJ2-7; D gene: NA; V gene: TRBV6-1; clone size: once; CDR3 protein: CASTEGPLSYEQYF; CDR3 DNA: TGTGCCAGCACTGAGGGGCCACTTTCCTACGAGCAGTACTTC
J gene: TRBJ2-3; D gene: TRBD2; V gene: TRBV5-1; clone size: NA; CDR3 protein: CASRKTSGTDTQYF; CDR3 DNA: TGCGCCAGCAGAAAGACTAGCGGCACAGATACGCAGTATTTT
J gene: TRBJ1-4; D gene: NA; V gene: TRBV5-8; clone size: NA; CDR3 protein: CASSFSARGDEKLFF; CDR3 DNA: TGTGCCAGCAGCTTTAGTGCCAGGGGAGATGAAAAACTGTTTTTT
J gene: TRBJ1-2; D gene: NA; V gene: TRBV4-1; clone size: NA; CDR3 protein: CASSQGGGLNYGYTF; CDR3 DNA: TGCGCCAGCAGCCAAGGTGGGGGGCTTAACTATGGCTACACCTTC
J gene: TRBJ2-1; D gene: NA; V gene: TRBV29-1; clone size: few; CDR3 protein: CSVGGYNEQFF; CDR3 DNA: TGCAGCGTTGGGGGATACAATGAGCAGTTCTTC
J gene: TRBJ2-1; D gene: TRBD2; V gene: TRBV7-9; clone size: NA; CDR3 protein: CATRDYYNEQFF; CDR3 DNA: TGTGCCACTCGGGACTACTACAATGAGCAGTTCTTC
J gene: TRBJ1-2; D gene: NA; V gene: TRBV6-6; clone size: NA; CDR3 protein: CASRRETGRYGYTF; CDR3 DNA: TGTGCCAGCAGGAGGGAAACAGGACGCTATGGCTACACCTTC
J gene: TRBJ2-7; D gene: TRBD1; V gene: TRBV6-5; clone size: NA; CDR3 protein: CASSYGTGNVEQYF; CDR3 DNA: TGTGCCAGCAGTTACGGGACAGGGAACGTCGAGCAGTACTTC
J gene: TRBJ1-2; D gene: NA; V gene: TRBV10-3; clone size: NA; CDR3 protein: CAISIQGEDYGYTF; CDR3 DNA: TGTGCCATCAGCATACAGGGAGAAGACTATGGCTACACCTTC
J gene: TRBJ2-1; D gene: TRBD2; V gene: TRBV7-8; clone size: NA; CDR3 protein: CASSLGDYGYNEQFF; CDR3 DNA: TGTGCCAGCAGCTTAGGGGACTACGGATACAATGAGCAGTTCTTC
J gene: TRBJ2-7; D gene: NA; V gene: TRBV14; clone size: NA; CDR3 protein: CASSQAGAPTYEQYF; CDR3 DNA: TGTGCCAGCAGCCAAGCCGGGGCCCCGACATACGAGCAGTACTTC
J gene: TRBJ2-1; D gene: TRBD2; V gene: TRBV11-1; clone size: few; CDR3 protein: CASSSGLAGGGNEQFF; CDR3 DNA: TGTGCCAGCAGCTCGGGACTAGCGGGAGGCGGGAATGAGCAGTTCTTC
J gene: TRBJ2-5; D gene: TRBD1; V gene: TRBV5-1; clone size: NA; CDR3 protein: CASSLTRGKQETQYF; CDR3 DNA: TGCGCCAGCAGCTTGACCAGGGGGAAGCAAGAGACCCAGTACTTC
J gene: TRBJ2-3; D gene: NA; V gene: TRBV6-5; clone size: NA; CDR3 protein: CASSYSGSGGTQYF; CDR3 DNA: TGTGCCAGCAGTTACTCGGGCTCGGGCGGTACGCAGTATTTT
J gene: TRBJ1-5; D gene: TRBD1; V gene: TRBV28; clone size: NA; CDR3 protein: CASKIGGTGGNQPQHF; CDR3 DNA: TGTGCCAGCAAAATAGGGGGGACAGGGGGCAATCAGCCCCAGCATTTT
J gene: TRBJ2-5; D gene: TRBD1; V gene: TRBV5-1; clone size: NA; CDR3 protein: CASRGGLETQYF; CDR3 DNA: TGCGCCAGCAGAGGGGGCCTAGAGACCCAGTACTTC
J gene: TRBJ1-6; D gene: NA; V gene: TRBV28; clone size: NA; CDR3 protein: CASRTVLNSPLHF; CDR3 DNA: TGTGCCAGCAGGACAGTTCTTAATTCACCCCTCCACTTT
J gene: TRBJ1-4; D gene: TRBD1; V gene: TRBV7-6; clone size: NA; CDR3 protein: CASSLVTGGLYEKLFF; CDR3 DNA: TGTGCCAGCAGCTTGGTGACAGGGGGCTTATATGAAAAACTGTTTTTT
J gene: TRBJ1-2; D gene: NA; V gene: TRBV11-2; clone size: NA; CDR3 protein: CASSAPPDGHGNGYTF; CDR3 DNA: TGTGCCAGCAGCGCCCCTCCGGACGGTCATGGGAATGGCTACACCTTC
J gene: TRBJ2-6; D gene: TRBD2; V gene: TRBV7-3; clone size: NA; CDR3 protein: CASSTGLARGANVLTF; CDR3 DNA: TGTGCCAGCAGCACGGGACTAGCGCGTGGGGCCAACGTCCTGACTTTC
J gene: TRBJ2-5; D gene: NA; V gene: TRBV14; clone size: NA; CDR3 protein: CASSQHHQETQYF; CDR3 DNA: TGTGCCAGCAGCCAACACCACCAAGAGACCCAGTACTTC
J gene: TRBJ2-7; D gene: TRBD1; V gene: TRBV6-1; clone size: NA; CDR3 protein: CASGGATGRAWVNEQYF; CDR3 DNA: TGTGCCAGCGGTGGGGCGACAGGGCGGGCCTGGGTTAACGAGCAGTACTTC
J gene: TRBJ2-3; D gene: NA; V gene: TRBV5-4; clone size: NA; CDR3 protein: CASSLDQLGGTSF; CDR3 DNA: TGTGCCAGCAGCTTGGATCAACTAGGAGGCACCTCTTTT
J gene: TRBJ2-1; D gene: NA; V gene: TRBV14; clone size: NA; CDR3 protein: CASSQVLGGRGHEQFF; CDR3 DNA: TGTGCCAGCAGCCAAGTTTTAGGTGGCAGGGGACATGAGCAGTTCTTC
J gene: TRBJ2-5; D gene: NA; V gene: TRBV4-1; clone size: NA; CDR3 protein: CASSQDHGQQETQYF; CDR3 DNA: TGCGCCAGCAGCCAAGATCACGGACAGCAAGAGACCCAGTACTTC
J gene: TRBJ2-7; D gene: NA; V gene: TRBV7-9; clone size: NA; CDR3 protein: CASSPAGVGYEQYF; CDR3 DNA: TGTGCCAGCAGCCCGGCAGGGGTCGGGTACGAGCAGTACTTC